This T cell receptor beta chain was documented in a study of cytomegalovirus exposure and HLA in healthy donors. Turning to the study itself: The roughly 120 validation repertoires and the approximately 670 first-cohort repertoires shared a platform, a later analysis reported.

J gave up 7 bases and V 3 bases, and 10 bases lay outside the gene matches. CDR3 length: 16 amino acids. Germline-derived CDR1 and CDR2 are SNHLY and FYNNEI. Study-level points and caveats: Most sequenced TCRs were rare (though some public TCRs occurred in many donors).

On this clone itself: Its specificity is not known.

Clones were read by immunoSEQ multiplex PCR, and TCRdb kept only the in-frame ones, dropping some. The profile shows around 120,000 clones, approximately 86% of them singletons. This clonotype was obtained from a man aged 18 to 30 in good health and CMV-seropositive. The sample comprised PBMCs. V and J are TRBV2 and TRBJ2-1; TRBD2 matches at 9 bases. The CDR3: CASSERGRGGLNEQFF. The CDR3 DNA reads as TGTGCCAGCAGTGAGCGCGGGCGGGGGGGCCTAAATGAGCAGTTCTTC.